Listed below are T cell receptor beta chains from one sample, sequenced in a study of PD-L1 blockade in urothelial cancer. The protocol was immunoSEQ multiplex PCR, while the TCRdb copy is restricted to in-frame clones and leaves out a portion. Altogether about 50,000 clones are present, around nine tenths being singletons, with the ten largest covering roughly 14%. The input for sequencing was PBMCs, taken around atezolizumab (anti-PD-L1) treatment. The source of these receptors is a woman aged 60-70 years with urothelial cancer. CDR3s include the opening cysteine and the closing phenylalanine or tryptophan. A D gene is named only where the DNA matches it firmly. Only part of the rows carry a size: once, few, many, or a class if the clone is expanded.

D gene,clone size,J gene,V gene,CDR3 DNA,CDR3 protein
TRBD1,.,TRBJ1-1,TRBV29-1,TGCAGCGTTGGGACAGGGGGCTCGTTTAACACTGAAGCTTTCTTT,CSVGTGGSFNTEAFF
.,.,TRBJ1-1,TRBV4-3,TGCGCCAGCAGCCAAGATATGAGGAACACTGAAGCTTTCTTT,CASSQDMRNTEAFF
.,once,TRBJ2-5,TRBV7-8,TGTGCCAGCAGCTTAGAACCGAGCCTCCAAGAGACCCAGTACTTC,CASSLEPSLQETQYF
.,.,TRBJ2-5,TRBV28,TGTGCCAGCAGTTCCCCGACAGTCCAAGAGACCCAGTACTTC,CASSSPTVQETQYF
TRBD1,once,TRBJ2-7,TRBV7-9,TGTGCCAGCAGCACATACAGGGGACGGGGTGACTACGAGCAGTACTTC,CASSTYRGRGDYEQYF
.,.,TRBJ2-3,TRBV7-6,TGTGCCAGCAGCCACCCCAGGGACATGGGGCAGGGGTTGGGTCCCACAGATACGCAGTATTTT,CASSHPRDMGQGLGPTDTQYF
.,.,TRBJ2-7,TRBV4-3,TGCGCCAGCAGCCAAGAGGTTAGGGGTTACGAGCAGTACTTC,CASSQEVRGYEQYF
.,.,TRBJ2-1,TRBV11-3,TGTGCCAGCACCCTAGGCGGGCCTAACAATGAGCAGTTCTTC,CASTLGGPNNEQFF
TRBD2,once,TRBJ2-3,TRBV5-3,TGTGCCAGAAGCTTGGTCCCTAAAGGGGCGGGGGGGTACACAGATACGCAGTATTTT,CARSLVPKGAGGYTDTQYF
TRBD1,.,TRBJ2-5,TRBV4-2,TGTGCCAGCAGCGACGGGGACAGGGAGGAAGAGACCCAGTACTTC,CASSDGDREEETQYF
.,.,TRBJ2-7,TRBV2,TGTGCCAGCACCATTACAAGGAGGGGTAGCGGCCATGGGGTCGAGCAGTACTTC,CASTITRRGSGHGVEQYF
TRBD1,.,TRBJ1-4,TRBV10-3,TGTGCCATCCAGAAGGGACAGAATGAAAAACTGTTTTTT,CAIQKGQNEKLFF
.,.,TRBJ2-7,TRBV11-3,TGTGCCAGCAGCTTAGGTGGGAGCTCCTACGAGCAGTACTTC,CASSLGGSSYEQYF
.,.,TRBJ2-3,TRBV9,TGTGCCAGCAGCGCAGACAGGAGTAGCACAGATACGCAGTATTTT,CASSADRSSTDTQYF
.,.,TRBJ1-2,TRBV6-5,TGTGCCAGCAGTTATCAGGGAGGGAGATATGGCTACACCTTC,CASSYQGGRYGYTF
TRBD2,.,TRBJ2-3,TRBV5-4,TGTGCCAGCAGCCCGGGGGGGGCGCGGTCGAGGGATACGCAGTATTTT,CASSPGGARSRDTQYF
TRBD1,.,TRBJ1-5,TRBV5-1,TGCGCCAGCAGCTTGTCAGGGGGAAGCAATCAGCCCCAGCATTTT,CASSLSGGSNQPQHF
TRBD1,.,TRBJ1-5,TRBV7-8,TGTGCCAGCAGCTTATATGGTGGGACAGACCAGCCCCAGCATTTT,CASSLYGGTDQPQHF
TRBD2,.,TRBJ2-7,TRBV5-1,TGCGCCAGCAGCATCAAGGGACTAGCCTCCTACGAGCAGTACTTC,CASSIKGLASYEQYF
.,.,TRBJ2-1,TRBV5-1,TGCGCCAGCAGCTCACAAATCCCCGGTACTAGCTCCTACAATGAGCAGTTCTTC,CASSSQIPGTSSYNEQFF
.,.,TRBJ2-5,TRBV19,TGTGCCACTACCACAGCTGGGGAGACCCAGTACTTC,CATTTAGETQYF
TRBD1,.,TRBJ2-2,TRBV5-1,TGCGCCAGCAGCCCCGGACAGGTATTGAACACCGGGGAGCTGTTTTTT,CASSPGQVLNTGELFF
.,.,TRBJ2-7,TRBV25-1,TGTGCCAGCAGTGACCCCGGGACATCACAGGAGCAGTACTTC,CASSDPGTSQEQYF
TRBD1,few,TRBJ1-3,TRBV6-6,TGTGCCAGCAGTTACGGGACAGGCATATCTGGAAACACCATATATTTT,CASSYGTGISGNTIYF
TRBD2,.,TRBJ2-1,TRBV19,TGTGCCAGTAGTATGGCCGGGGGGAAGGGCTACAATGAGCAGTTCTTC,CASSMAGGKGYNEQFF
TRBD1,.,TRBJ1-1,TRBV7-9,TGTGCCAGCAGCGTAGGACAGGGCGCTGAAGCTTTCTTT,CASSVGQGAEAFF
TRBD1,.,TRBJ1-2,TRBV5-5,TGTGCCAGCAGCCCCGGACAGGGGAACTATGGCTACACCTTC,CASSPGQGNYGYTF
.,.,TRBJ1-1,TRBV7-9,TGTGCCAGCAGCTTCGAGACAGTGAACACTGAAGCTTTCTTT,CASSFETVNTEAFF
.,few,TRBJ1-2,TRBV19,TGTGCCAGTAGTATAACGATCAGGGAACTGACTAACTATGGCTACACCTTC,CASSITIRELTNYGYTF
.,.,TRBJ1-1,TRBV15,TGTGCCACCTGGAGGAGGGGCCTGAACACTGAAGCTTTCTTT,CATWRRGLNTEAFF
.,medium-sized,TRBJ2-7,TRBV28,TGTGCCAGCAGTTCTTTCATAATGGACGGACTAACCTACGAGCAGTACTTC,CASSSFIMDGLTYEQYF
.,.,TRBJ2-6,TRBV9,TGTGCCAGCGGCAGGGTCCGTTCTGGGGCCAACGTCCTGACTTTC,CASGRVRSGANVLTF
TRBD2,.,TRBJ2-7,TRBV7-2,TGTGCCAGCAGGGGAGCGGGAGGCTCCTACGAGCAGTACTTC,CASRGAGGSYEQYF
.,.,TRBJ1-4,TRBV6-4,TGTGCCAGCAGTCCCCGGGGAGATCCTAATGAAAAACTGTTTTTT,CASSPRGDPNEKLFF
.,.,TRBJ2-6,TRBV27,TGTGCCAGCGGTCAGGGGGCCAACGTCCTGACTTTC,CASGQGANVLTF
TRBD2,.,TRBJ2-3,TRBV6-6,TGTGCCAGCCGGCTAGCGGAAGCTACAGATACGCAGTATTTT,CASRLAEATDTQYF
.,.,TRBJ1-4,TRBV5-4,TGTGCCAGCAGCTTGTACGGAGGAGAAAAACTGTTTTTT,CASSLYGGEKLFF
TRBD1,.,TRBJ1-2,TRBV5-1,TGCGCCAGCAGCTTCGGACAGGGGAGCTATGGCTACACCTTC,CASSFGQGSYGYTF
.,.,TRBJ1-4,TRBV5-4,TGTGCCACCACCATTCCGGGAGTTAATGAAAAACTGTTTTTT,CATTIPGVNEKLFF
TRBD1,.,TRBJ2-3,TRBV25-1,TGTGCCAGCAGCCACAACAGGGGTTCAGCAGATACGCAGTATTTT,CASSHNRGSADTQYF
TRBD1,few,TRBJ2-1,TRBV9,TGTGCCAGCAGCAGTTACAGGGGGCTGGGCGATGAGCAGTTCTTC,CASSSYRGLGDEQFF
.,.,TRBJ2-7,TRBV6-6,TGTGCCAGCAGTTACCAGGGCAGGACCTACGAGCAGTACTTC,CASSYQGRTYEQYF
.,.,TRBJ2-3,TRBV4-1,TGCGCCAGCAGCCAAGTCCCGGGTAGGGAGACAGATACGCAGTATTTT,CASSQVPGRETDTQYF
.,.,TRBJ2-3,TRBV7-9,TGTGCCAGCAGCCCAAAAGTAGACAGATTCACAGATACGCAGTATTTT,CASSPKVDRFTDTQYF
.,many,TRBJ2-2,TRBV19,TGTGCCAGTAGTATAGGTACAGGTGACACCGGGGAGCTGTTTTTT,CASSIGTGDTGELFF
.,.,TRBJ2-5,TRBV7-2,TGTGCCAGCAGCTTAGGCCCCCCGGGGGGCGAGACCCAGTACTTC,CASSLGPPGGETQYF
TRBD1,.,TRBJ2-7,TRBV5-4,TGTGCCAGCAGGAGGGACAGGGAGTACGAGCAGTACTTC,CASRRDREYEQYF
.,.,TRBJ2-7,TRBV27,TGTGCCAGCAGTTTAGGAAGCGCCTACGAGCAGTACTTC,CASSLGSAYEQYF
TRBD2,.,TRBJ2-1,TRBV4-3,TGCGCCAGCAGCCAGGGGACTAACCAATACAATGAGCAGTTCTTC,CASSQGTNQYNEQFF
.,.,TRBJ1-2,TRBV4-3,TGCGCCAGCAGCCAAGAGCGGTCCAACTATGGCTACACCTTC,CASSQERSNYGYTF
TRBD1,.,TRBJ2-1,TRBV27,TGTGCCAGCAGCTCTCCTGACAGGGGAATCGGGTATGAGCAGTTCTTC,CASSSPDRGIGYEQFF